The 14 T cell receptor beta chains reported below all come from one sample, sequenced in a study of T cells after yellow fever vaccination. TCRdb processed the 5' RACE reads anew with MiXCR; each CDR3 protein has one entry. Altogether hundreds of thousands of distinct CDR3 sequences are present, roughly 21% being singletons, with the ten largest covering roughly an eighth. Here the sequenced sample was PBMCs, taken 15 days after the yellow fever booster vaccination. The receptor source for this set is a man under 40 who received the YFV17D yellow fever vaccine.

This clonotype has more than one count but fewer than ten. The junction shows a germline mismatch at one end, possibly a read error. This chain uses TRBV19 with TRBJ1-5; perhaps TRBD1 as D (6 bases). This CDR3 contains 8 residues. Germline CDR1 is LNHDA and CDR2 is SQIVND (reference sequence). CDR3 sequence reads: CASRLTGF. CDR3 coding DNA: TGTGCCAGTAGACTCACAGGGTTT.

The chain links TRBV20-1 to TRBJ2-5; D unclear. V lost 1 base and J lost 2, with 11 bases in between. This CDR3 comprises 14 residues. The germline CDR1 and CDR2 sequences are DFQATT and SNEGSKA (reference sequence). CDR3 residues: CSARVGGLQETQYF. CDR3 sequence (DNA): TGCAGTGCTAGAGTAGGCGGCCTACAAGAGACCCAGTACTTC.

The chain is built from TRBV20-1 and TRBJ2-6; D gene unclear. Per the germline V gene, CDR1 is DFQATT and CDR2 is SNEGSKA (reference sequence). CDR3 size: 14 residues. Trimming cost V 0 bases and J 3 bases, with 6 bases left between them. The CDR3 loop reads CSARETGGANVLTF. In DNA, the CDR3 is TGCAGTGCTAGAGAGACGGGTGGGGCCAACGTCCTGACTTTC.

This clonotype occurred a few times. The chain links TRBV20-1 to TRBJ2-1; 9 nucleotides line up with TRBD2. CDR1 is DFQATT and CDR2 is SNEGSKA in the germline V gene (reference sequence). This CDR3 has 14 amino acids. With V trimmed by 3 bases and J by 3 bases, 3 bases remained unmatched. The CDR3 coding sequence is TGCAGTGCTAGCGGCGGGAGGGGCTACAATGAGCAGTTCTTC. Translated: CSASGGRGYNEQFF.

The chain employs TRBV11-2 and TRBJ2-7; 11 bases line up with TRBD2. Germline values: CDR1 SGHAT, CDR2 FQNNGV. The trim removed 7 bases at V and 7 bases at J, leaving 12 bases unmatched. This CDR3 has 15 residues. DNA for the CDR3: TGTGCCAGCACACCGACTAGCGGGAAACTACGAGAGCAGTACTTC. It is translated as CASTPTSGKLREQYF.

The CDR3 spells CASSPGWEELFF. In nucleotides, the CDR3 is TGTGCCAGCAGCCCAGGTTGGGAGGAGCTGTTTTTT. This rearrangement joins TRBV7-9 to TRBJ2-2, with D hard to call. CDR1 and CDR2 (germline): SEHNR, FQNEAQ (reference sequence). The CDR3 has 12 amino acids. Trimming stripped 5 bases from V and 10 bases from J, with 11 bases between.

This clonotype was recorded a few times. CDR3: CASSSTRISSYEQYF. The CDR3 DNA reads as TGTGCCAGCAGCTCCACACGGATTAGCTCCTACGAGCAGTACTTC. V usage is TRBV7-9 and J usage is TRBJ2-7; D remains ambiguous. The CDR3 is made up of 15 amino acids. CDR1 and CDR2 from the germline V gene are SEHNR and FQNEAQ (reference sequence). Trimming took off 4 bases at V and 0 bases at J, with 13 bases between the two ends.

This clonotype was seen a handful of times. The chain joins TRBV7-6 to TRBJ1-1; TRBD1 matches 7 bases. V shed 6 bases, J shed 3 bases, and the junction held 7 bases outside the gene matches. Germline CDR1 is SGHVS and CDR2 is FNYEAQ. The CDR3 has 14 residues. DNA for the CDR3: TGTGCCAGCAGTACAGGGGAGGGGTACACTGAAGCTTTCTTT. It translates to CASSTGEGYTEAFF. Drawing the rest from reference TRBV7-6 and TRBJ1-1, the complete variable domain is GAGVSQSPRYKVTKRGQDVALRCDPISGHVSLYWYRQALGQGPEFLTYFNYEAQQDKSGLPNDRFSAERPEGSISTLTIQRTEQRDSAMYRCASSTGEGYTEAFFGQGTRLTVV.

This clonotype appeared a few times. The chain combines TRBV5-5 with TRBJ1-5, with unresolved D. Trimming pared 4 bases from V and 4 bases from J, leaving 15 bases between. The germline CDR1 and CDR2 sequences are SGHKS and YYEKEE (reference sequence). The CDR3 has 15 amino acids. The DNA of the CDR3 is TGTGCCAGCAGCCAGTCCCCGCTTGCTAATCAGCCCCAGCATTTT. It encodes CASSQSPLANQPQHF.

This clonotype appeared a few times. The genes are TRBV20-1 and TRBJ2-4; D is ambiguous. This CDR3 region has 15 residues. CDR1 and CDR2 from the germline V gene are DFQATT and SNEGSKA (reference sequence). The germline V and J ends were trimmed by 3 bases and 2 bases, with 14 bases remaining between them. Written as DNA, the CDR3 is TGCAGTGCTAGCCCCCCCGGTCGGACCAAAAACATTCAGTACTTC. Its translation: CSASPPGRTKNIQYF.

The CDR3 DNA is TGTGCCAGCAGTTACTCGATCCAGGGGGGGACTGAGCAGTTCTTC. Translated: CASSYSIQGGTEQFF. The chain joins TRBV6-5 to TRBJ2-1, with D perhaps assigned TRBD1 or TRBD2 (7 bases each). CDR3 length equals 15 residues. Trimming stripped 0 bases from V and 9 bases from J, with 15 bases between. Germline CDR1 and CDR2: MNHEY and SVGAGI.

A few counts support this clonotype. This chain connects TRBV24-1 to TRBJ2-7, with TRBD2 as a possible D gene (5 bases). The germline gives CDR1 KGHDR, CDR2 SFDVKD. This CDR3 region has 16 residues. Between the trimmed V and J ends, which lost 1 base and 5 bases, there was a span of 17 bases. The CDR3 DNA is TGTGCCACCAGTGATTTACTTTGGACGGGAATCAACGAGCAGTACTTC. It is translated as CATSDLLWTGINEQYF.

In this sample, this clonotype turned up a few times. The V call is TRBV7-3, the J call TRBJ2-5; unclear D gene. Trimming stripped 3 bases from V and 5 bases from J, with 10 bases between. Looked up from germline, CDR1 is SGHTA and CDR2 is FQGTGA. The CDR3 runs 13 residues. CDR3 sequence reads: CASSLIAGETQYF. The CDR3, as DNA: TGTGCCAGCAGCTTGATTGCTGGGGAGACCCAGTACTTC. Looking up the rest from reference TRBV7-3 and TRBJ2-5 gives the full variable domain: GAGVSQTPSNKVTEKGKYVELRCDPISGHTALYWYRQSLGQGPEFLIYFQGTGAADDSGLPNDRFFAVRPEGSVSTLKIQRTERGDSAVYLCASSLIAGETQYFGPGTRLLVL.

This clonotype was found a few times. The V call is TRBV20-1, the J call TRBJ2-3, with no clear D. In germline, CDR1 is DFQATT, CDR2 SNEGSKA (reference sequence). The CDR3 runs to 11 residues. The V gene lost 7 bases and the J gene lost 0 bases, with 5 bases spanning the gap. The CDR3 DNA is TGCAGTGAGGATAGCACAGATACGCAGTATTTT. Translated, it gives CSEDSTDTQYF.